These 2 T cell receptor beta chains were all obtained from the same sample, sequenced in a study of T cell changes during pregnancy in multiple sclerosis. Assay used: immunoSEQ multiplex PCR; TCRdb lists only in-frame clones, some missing. The sample includes roughly 39,000 clones, around 90% of them seen just once. Sample: CD4+ T cells from peripheral blood mononuclear cells, taken after pregnancy. The receptors stem from a female donor in good health, enrolled as a control in a pregnancy study.

The rearrangement links TRBV5-5 to TRBJ2-6, with 8 bases lining up with TRBD2. Per the germline V gene, CDR1 is SGHKS and CDR2 is YYEKEE (reference sequence). There are 18 residues in the CDR3. After removal of 4 bases from V and 0 bases from J, the junction contained 9 bases not matched to a gene. CDR3 nucleotide sequence: TGTGCCAGCAGCCCGGGCCCGGGAGGGAGCTCTGGGGCCAACGTCCTGACTTTC. Residues: CASSPGPGGSSGANVLTF.

The rearrangement joins TRBV4-1 to TRBJ2-5, with D uncertain. The CDR3 is 14 residues long. V was clipped by 0 bases and J by 4 bases, with 9 bases between them. The germline CDR1 and CDR2 sequences are MGHRA and YSYEKL. CDR3 region: CASSQDPLRETQYF. The CDR3 bases are TGCGCCAGCAGCCAAGACCCCCTGCGAGAGACCCAGTACTTC.